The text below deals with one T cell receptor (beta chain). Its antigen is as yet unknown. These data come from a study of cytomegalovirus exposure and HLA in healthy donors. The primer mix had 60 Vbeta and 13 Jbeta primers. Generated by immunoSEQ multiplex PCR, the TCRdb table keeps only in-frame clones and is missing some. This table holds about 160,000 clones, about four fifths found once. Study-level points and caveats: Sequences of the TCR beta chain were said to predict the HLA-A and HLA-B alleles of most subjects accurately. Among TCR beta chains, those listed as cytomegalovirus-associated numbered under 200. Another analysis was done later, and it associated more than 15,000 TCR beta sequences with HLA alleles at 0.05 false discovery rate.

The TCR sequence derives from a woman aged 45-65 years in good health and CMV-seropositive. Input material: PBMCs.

The CDR3 DNA reads as TGTGCCAGCAGCCCTGAGTGGGGGACAGGGAGGCACTACGAGCAGTACTTC. As protein: CASSPEWGTGRHYEQYF. The chain links TRBV7-2 to TRBJ2-7, with TRBD1 matching over 9 bases. The CDR3 has 17 amino acids. In germline, CDR1 is SGHTA, CDR2 FQGNSA. V dropped 5 bases and J dropped 3; count of bases not matched to a gene: 14.